A single sample is the source of the 30 T cell receptor beta chains below, sequenced in a study of control samples from healthy donors and cancer patients. Clones were sequenced by immunoSEQ multiplex PCR, and TCRdb holds only the in-frame ones, with some missing. Of roughly 98,000 clones listed, approximately 93% are singletons. The sample comprised blood. The receptors come from a man younger than 30 in good health.

This rearrangement joins TRBV6-2 or TRBV6-3 to TRBJ1-5; D might be TRBD1 (6 bases). CDR1 is MNHEY, CDR2 SVGEGT, per germline. V was trimmed by 4 bases and J by 9 bases, leaving 19 bases between them. CDR3 size: 15 residues. The CDR3 loop reads CASSSSGTQVGPQHF. CDR3 nucleotide sequence: TGTGCCAGCAGTTCCTCCGGGACACAGGTGGGGCCCCAGCATTTT.

The chain carries TRBV7-2 and TRBJ2-5, with D unresolved. V shed 4 bases and J shed 1 base, with 7 bases lying between them. The CDR3 extends over 13 amino acids. Germline V gives CDR1 SGHTA, CDR2 FQGNSA. CDR3 sequence: CASSSRVQETQYF. CDR3 nucleotides: TGTGCCAGCAGCTCACGGGTCCAAGAGACCCAGTACTTC.

V is TRBV7-2 and J is TRBJ2-7, with TRBD2 matching over 12 bases. V lost 5 bases, J lost 1 base, and 3 bases stayed unmatched. Germline V CDR1 and CDR2: SGHTA, FQGNSA. This CDR3 has 15 residues. CDR3 residues: CASSPSGRGSYEQYF. CDR3 nucleotide sequence: TGTGCCAGCAGCCCTAGCGGGAGGGGATCCTACGAGCAGTACTTC. Together with reference TRBV7-2 and TRBJ2-7, the CDR3 gives the full variable domain: GAGVSQSPSNKVTEKGKDVELRCDPISGHTALYWYRQSLGQGLEFLIYFQGNSAPDKSGLPSDRFSAERTGGSVSTLTIQRTQQEDSAVYLCASSPSGRGSYEQYFGPGTRLTVT.

V gene TRBV28 combines with J gene TRBJ2-1, with D possibly TRBD1 on 5 matching bases. CDR3 length: 15 residues. The ends were cut back, 3 bases at V and 0 bases at J, with 9 bases in the middle. Germline CDR1 MDHEN, CDR2 SYDVKM. The DNA of the CDR3 is TGTGCCAGCAGTTTTAGGGGCAGCTCCTACAATGAGCAGTTCTTC. It encodes CASSFRGSSYNEQFF. The complete variable domain, with remaining parts taken from reference TRBV28 and TRBJ2-1, reads DVKVTQSSRYLVKRTGEKVFLECVQDMDHENMFWYRQDPGLGLRLIYFSYDVKMKEKGDIPEGYSVSREKKERFSLILESASTNQTSMYLCASSFRGSSYNEQFFGPGTRLTVL.

The chain uses TRBV7-9 and TRBJ2-7; no clear D. This CDR3 is 16 amino acids long. The V and J ends lost 5 bases and 0 bases respectively, with 17 bases between them. From germline, CDR1 is SEHNR and CDR2 FQNEAQ (reference sequence). DNA of the CDR3: TGTGCCAGCAGCCCCCCAGGAAGTATGAGCTCCTACGAGCAGTACTTC. Translation: CASSPPGSMSSYEQYF.

The rearrangement joins TRBV12-3 or TRBV12-4 to TRBJ1-1, with 8 positions matching TRBD1. V lost 5 bases and J lost 9; bases outside the gene matches: 8. The CDR3 spans 13 residues. The CDR3 loop is CASSNQGATQAFF. In DNA, the CDR3 is TGTGCCAGCAGTAACCAGGGGGCTACCCAAGCTTTCTTT.

The chain links TRBV4-3 to TRBJ2-5, with 7 bases that match TRBD1. Germline CDR1 and CDR2: LGHNA and YSLEER. V shed 4 bases, J shed 2 bases, and the junction held 7 bases outside the gene matches. The CDR3 consists of 15 residues. The CDR3 DNA reads as TGCGCCAGCAGCCTTGGGACAGAGCTTCAAGAGACCCAGTACTTC. Its protein product is CASSLGTELQETQYF.

The chain joins TRBV5-1 to TRBJ1-1; D remains ambiguous. In germline, CDR1 is SGHRS, CDR2 YFSETQ. V dropped 3 bases and J dropped 1 base, with 7 bases sitting between them. The CDR3 has 13 amino acids. The CDR3 bases are TGCGCCAGCAGCTCCGTGGGGAACACTGAAGCTTTCTTT. This sequence encodes CASSSVGNTEAFF.

The V call is TRBV5-6, the J call TRBJ1-1; 7 bases are shared with TRBD1. From germline, CDR1 is SGHDT and CDR2 YYEEEE. CDR3 length equals 13 residues. V shed 3 bases, J shed 7 bases, and the junction held 6 bases outside the gene matches. CDR3 sequence: CASSWTGKIEAFF. The CDR3 nucleotides are TGTGCCAGCAGCTGGACAGGAAAGATTGAAGCTTTCTTT.

The V gene is TRBV27, the J gene TRBJ1-2; D remains ambiguous. The germline V gene has CDR1 MNHEY and CDR2 SMNVEV (reference sequence). Trimming pared 8 bases from V and 7 bases from J, leaving 14 bases between. This CDR3 is 12 amino acids long. DNA for the CDR3: TGTGCCAGCCGTTCACTGTATGGTGGCTACACCTTC. This encodes CASRSLYGGYTF.

This clone showed up just once. The gene calls are TRBV6-5 and TRBJ1-6; D gene uncertain. Trimming stripped 0 bases from V and 6 bases from J, with 6 bases between. The CDR3 extends over 14 amino acids. Looked up from germline, CDR1 is MNHEY and CDR2 is SVGAGI. CDR3: CASSYSLINSPLHF. CDR3 coding DNA: TGTGCCAGCAGTTACTCCCTGATTAATTCACCCCTCCACTTT.

The chain joins TRBV19 to TRBJ1-1; tentatively, D is TRBD1 (5 bases). V was pared by 5 bases and J by 1 base, with 11 bases between. CDR3 length: 14 amino acids. CDR1 is LNHDA, CDR2 SQIVND, per germline (reference sequence). The DNA for the CDR3 is TGTGCCAGTAGTTCGGGACCGACGAACACTGAAGCTTTCTTT. As protein: CASSSGPTNTEAFF.

The chain has TRBV5-4 and TRBJ1-5; tentatively, D is TRBD1 (5 bases). This CDR3 region has 15 residues. Looked up from germline, CDR1 is SGHNT and CDR2 is YYREEE (reference sequence). The V end lost 7 bases, the J end lost 5 bases, and 19 bases lay between the germline ends. In nucleotides, the CDR3 is TGTGCCAGCGGAAAGGGAGGGACGGAAGATCAGCCCCAGCATTTT. It encodes CASGKGGTEDQPQHF.

The CDR3 protein is CASSPYNQPQHF. DNA for the CDR3: TGTGCCAGCAGCCCGTATAATCAGCCCCAGCATTTT. V and J are TRBV7-8 and TRBJ1-5; D remains ambiguous. The germline CDR1 and CDR2 sequences are SGHVS and FQNEAQ. This CDR3 spans 12 amino acids. Trimming shortened V by 5 bases and J by 4 bases, and 6 bases separated the two germline ends.

CDR3 residues: CATSRDQGSEQYF. The CDR3 coding sequence is TGTGCCACCAGCAGAGATCAAGGTTCCGAGCAGTACTTC. The V gene is TRBV15, the J gene TRBJ2-7; D not resolved. Germline CDR1 reads LNHNV; CDR2 reads YYDKDF (reference sequence). The germline V and J ends were trimmed by 0 bases and 6 bases, with 9 bases remaining between them. This CDR3 has 13 amino acids.

J is TRBJ2-1 and V is TRBV11-2; weak D call: TRBD2 (5 bases). Germline V CDR1 and CDR2: SGHAT, FQNNGV. The CDR3 totals 15 residues. Trimming stripped 7 bases from V and 9 bases from J, with 22 bases between. In nucleotides, the CDR3 is TGTGCCAGCACCACCCTGTCACCCACTAGTGGTGAGCAGTTCTTC. It is translated as CASTTLSPTSGEQFF.

The CDR3 is CASSLLQGNTEAFF. The CDR3, as DNA: TGTGCCAGCAGCTTACTCCAGGGGAACACTGAAGCTTTCTTT. This rearrangement joins TRBV7-9 to TRBJ1-1; D is perhaps TRBD1 (5 bases). Germline V gene sequence: CDR1 SEHNR, CDR2 FQNEAQ (reference sequence). V dropped 2 bases and J dropped 1 base, with 8 bases sitting between them. This CDR3 contains 14 residues.

The chain employs TRBV19 and TRBJ2-1; the match to TRBD2 covers 12 bases. CDR3 length equals 16 residues. J lost 6 bases, V lost 4 bases, and 7 bases had no gene match. In germline, CDR1 is LNHDA, CDR2 SQIVND (reference sequence). Here the CDR3 reads CASSSLAGGPGNEQFF. The CDR3 nucleotides are TGTGCCAGTAGTAGCCTAGCGGGAGGGCCTGGCAATGAGCAGTTCTTC.

The CDR3: CASSYHQGSYNEQFF. CDR3 in DNA: TGTGCCAGCAGTTACCACCAGGGTTCCTACAATGAGCAGTTCTTC. The gene calls are TRBV6-5 and TRBJ2-1; possibly TRBD1 for D (5 bases). The V gene's germline CDR1 is MNHEY and CDR2 SVGAGI. This CDR3 comprises 15 residues. Trimming took 2 bases from V and 1 from J, leaving 9 bases between them.

This chain links TRBV4-3 with TRBJ2-1; D remains unclear. CDR1 LGHNA and CDR2 YSLEER come from the germline V gene. The CDR3 consists of 12 residues. The V end was cut by 1 base, the J end by 7 bases, with 5 bases between. In nucleotides, the CDR3 is TGCGCCAGCAGCCAAGTGGAGAATGAGCAGTTCTTC. This translates into CASSQVENEQFF.

This rearrangement joins TRBV6-5 to TRBJ2-1; D remains ambiguous. The CDR3 loop spans 14 amino acids. The V gene lost 7 bases and the J gene lost 2 bases, with 12 bases spanning the gap. Germline V gives CDR1 MNHEY, CDR2 SVGAGI. The CDR3 coding sequence is TGTGCCAGCATGAGGCGTGAGACCTACAATGAGCAGTTCTTC. Translated: CASMRRETYNEQFF.

The chain's CDR3 is CASSGGLAGSDGEQFF. CDR3 DNA sequence: TGTGCCAGCAGTGGGGGACTAGCGGGGTCTGACGGTGAGCAGTTCTTC. The J gene is TRBJ2-1, the V gene TRBV6-1, with 13 bases identical to TRBD2. The J segment lost 9 bases and the V segment lost 4 bases, leaving 9 bases of the junction unmatched. Germline assignment: CDR1 MNHNS and CDR2 SASEGT. This CDR3 has 16 residues.

J is TRBJ1-6 and V is TRBV3-1 (or the pseudogene TRBV3-2); D uncertain. Trimming left V 1 base short and J 9 bases short, with 19 bases between. Germline loops: CDR1 LGHDT, CDR2 YNNKEL (reference sequence). The CDR3 is 17 amino acids. CDR3 sequence reads: CASSQAPTGLKASPLHF. CDR3 nucleotide sequence: TGTGCCAGCAGCCAAGCCCCTACCGGGTTAAAAGCTTCACCCCTCCACTTT.

J is TRBJ1-2 and V is TRBV30, with 9 bases lining up with TRBD1. This CDR3 is built from 15 residues. Germline values: CDR1 GTSNPN, CDR2 SVGIG (reference sequence). The trim removed 0 bases at V and 6 bases at J, leaving 8 bases unmatched. CDR3 in DNA: TGTGCCTGGAGTGTAGGGACAGGGAATCTGAATGGCTACACCTTC. Protein sequence: CAWSVGTGNLNGYTF.

In nucleotides, the CDR3 is TGCAGCGTTGTGGCTGGGCAGAATGAAAAACTGTTTTTT. The encoded protein is CSVVAGQNEKLFF. The chain couples TRBV29-1 to TRBJ1-4; no definite D call. Germline V gene sequence: CDR1 SQVTM, CDR2 ANQGSEA. The CDR3 spans 13 residues. Trimming shortened V by 4 bases and J by 5 bases, and 11 bases separated the two germline ends.

The V gene is TRBV30, the J gene TRBJ2-6; TRBD1 is a possible D gene (6 bases). The V gene's germline CDR1 is GTSNPN and CDR2 SVGIG (reference sequence). This CDR3 is 15 amino acids long. V was cut by 5 bases and J by 2 bases, with 13 bases left in between. This CDR3 is CAWRERTAGANVLTF. The CDR3 DNA sequence: TGTGCCTGGCGGGAAAGGACAGCTGGGGCCAACGTCCTGACTTTC.

The rearrangement joins TRBV21-1 to TRBJ2-3; the D call TRBD2 from the table was never checked on the DNA. TRBV21-1 is given as a pseudogene. The CDR3 totals 17 residues. The CDR3 protein is CASSQPPPSGGTDTQYF. CDR3 DNA: TGTGCCAGCAGCCAACCGCCCCCTAGCGGGGGCACAGATACGCAGTATTTT.

This sequence joins TRBV30 and TRBJ1-2; D not certain. The CDR3 runs 13 residues. Germline CDR1 GTSNPN, CDR2 SVGIG (reference sequence). The V and J ends lost 3 bases and 0 bases respectively, with 8 bases between them. CDR3 region: CAWRGVANYGYTF. In nucleotides, the CDR3 is TGTGCCTGGAGGGGAGTAGCTAACTATGGCTACACCTTC.

The J gene is TRBJ2-7, the V gene TRBV11-2; 7 bases map to TRBD1. The V segment lost 4 bases and the J segment 3 bases; nucleotides outside the gene matches: 12. This CDR3 region has 16 residues. CDR1 is SGHAT, CDR2 FQNNGV, per germline. The CDR3 DNA sequence: TGTGCCAGCAGCTCTGATCAGGGGGTAATATTCTACGAGCAGTACTTC. Its translation is CASSSDQGVIFYEQYF.

The chain is built from TRBV2 and TRBJ1-5, with D possibly matching TRBD1 (6 bases). Trimming cost V 7 bases and J 5 bases, with 12 bases left between them. From germline, CDR1 is SNHLY and CDR2 FYNNEI. The CDR3 contains 13 residues. CDR3 region: CASKGEVDQPQHF. The CDR3, as DNA: TGTGCCAGCAAGGGGGAGGTTGATCAGCCCCAGCATTTT.